This T cell receptor beta chain comes out of a study of glioma-infiltrating T cells after dendritic cell vaccination. CDR1 is MNHNS, CDR2 SASEGT, per germline. This CDR3 has 14 amino acids. The V segment lost 8 bases and the J segment 7 bases; nucleotides outside the gene matches: 8. This clone was seen a handful of times. Profiled with immunoSEQ multiplex PCR; TCRdb holds only in-frame clones, not every one. The repertoire has tens of thousands of clones, roughly four fifths of them found once; the top ten carry 2% to 2.5%. Sample time point: after dendritic cell vaccination, including at tumor progression/relapse.

This receptor was taken from a human donor with glioblastoma. The source was blood, collected after dendritic cell vaccination. The chain is built from TRBV6-1 and TRBJ2-1; 10 nucleotides agree with TRBD1. The CDR3 sequence is CASLRDRGGNEQFF. As DNA, the CDR3 is TGTGCCAGCCTCCGGGACAGGGGAGGGAATGAGCAGTTCTTC.